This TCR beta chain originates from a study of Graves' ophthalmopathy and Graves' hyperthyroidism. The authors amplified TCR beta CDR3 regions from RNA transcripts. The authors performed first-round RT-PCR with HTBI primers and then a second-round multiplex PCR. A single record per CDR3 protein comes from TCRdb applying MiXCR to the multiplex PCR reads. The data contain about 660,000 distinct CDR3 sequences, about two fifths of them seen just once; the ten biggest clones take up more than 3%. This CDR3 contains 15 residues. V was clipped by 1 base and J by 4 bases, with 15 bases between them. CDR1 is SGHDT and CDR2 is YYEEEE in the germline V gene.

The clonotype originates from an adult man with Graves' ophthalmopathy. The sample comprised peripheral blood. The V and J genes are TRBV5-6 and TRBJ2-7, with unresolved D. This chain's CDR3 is CASSLYTARVYEQYF. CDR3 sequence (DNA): TGTGCCAGCAGCTTGTACACCGCTAGGGTGTACGAGCAGTACTTC.